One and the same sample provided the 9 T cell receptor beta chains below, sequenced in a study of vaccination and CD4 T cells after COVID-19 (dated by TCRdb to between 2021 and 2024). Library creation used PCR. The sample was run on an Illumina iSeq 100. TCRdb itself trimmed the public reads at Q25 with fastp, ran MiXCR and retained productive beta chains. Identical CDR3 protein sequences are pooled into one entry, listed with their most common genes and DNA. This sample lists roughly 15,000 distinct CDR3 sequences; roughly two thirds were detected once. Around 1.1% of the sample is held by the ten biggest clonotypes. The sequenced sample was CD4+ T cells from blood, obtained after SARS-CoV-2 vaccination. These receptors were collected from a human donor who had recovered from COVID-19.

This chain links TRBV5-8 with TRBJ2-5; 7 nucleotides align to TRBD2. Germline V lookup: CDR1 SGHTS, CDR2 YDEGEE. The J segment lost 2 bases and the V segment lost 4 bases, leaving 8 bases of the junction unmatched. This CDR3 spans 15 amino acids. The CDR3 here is CASSRRPGLQETQYF. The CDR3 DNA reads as TGTGCCAGCAGCAGGAGACCGGGACTACAAGAGACCCAGTACTTC.

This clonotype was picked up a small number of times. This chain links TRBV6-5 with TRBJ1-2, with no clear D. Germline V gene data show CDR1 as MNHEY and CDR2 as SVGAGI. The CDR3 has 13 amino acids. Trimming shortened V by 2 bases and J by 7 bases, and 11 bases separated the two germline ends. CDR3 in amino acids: CASSYPGSGGYTF. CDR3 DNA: TGTGCCAGCAGTTACCCGGGATCGGGTGGCTACACCTTC.

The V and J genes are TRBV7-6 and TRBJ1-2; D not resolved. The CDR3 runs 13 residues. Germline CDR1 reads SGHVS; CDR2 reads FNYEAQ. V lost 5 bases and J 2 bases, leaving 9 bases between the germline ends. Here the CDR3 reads CASSARGNYGYTF. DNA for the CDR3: TGTGCCAGCAGCGCCCGTGGGAACTATGGCTACACCTTC.

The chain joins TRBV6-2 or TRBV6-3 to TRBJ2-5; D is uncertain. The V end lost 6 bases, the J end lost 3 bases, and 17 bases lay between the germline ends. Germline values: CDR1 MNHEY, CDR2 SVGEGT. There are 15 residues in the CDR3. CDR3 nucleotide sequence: TGTGCCAGCAGCCGACTTAGAATATGGGAAGAGACCCAGTACTTC. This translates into CASSRLRIWEETQYF.

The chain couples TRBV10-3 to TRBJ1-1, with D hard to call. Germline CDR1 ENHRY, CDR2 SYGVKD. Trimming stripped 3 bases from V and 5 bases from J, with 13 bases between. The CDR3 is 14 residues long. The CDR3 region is CAISDGVRRTEAFF. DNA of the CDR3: TGTGCCATCAGTGATGGCGTAAGAAGGACTGAAGCTTTCTTT.

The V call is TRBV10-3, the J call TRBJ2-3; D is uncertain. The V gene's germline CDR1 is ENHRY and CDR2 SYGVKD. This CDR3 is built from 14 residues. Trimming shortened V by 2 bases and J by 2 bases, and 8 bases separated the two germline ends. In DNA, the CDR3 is TGTGCCATCAGTGAGCCGGGCTTCACAGATACGCAGTATTTT. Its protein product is CAISEPGFTDTQYF.

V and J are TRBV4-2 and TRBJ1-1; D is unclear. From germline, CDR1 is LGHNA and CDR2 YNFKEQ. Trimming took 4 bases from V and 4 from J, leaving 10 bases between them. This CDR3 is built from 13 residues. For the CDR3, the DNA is TGTGCCAGCAGCCTCGGAGGGAGCACTGAAGCTTTCTTT. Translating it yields CASSLGGSTEAFF.

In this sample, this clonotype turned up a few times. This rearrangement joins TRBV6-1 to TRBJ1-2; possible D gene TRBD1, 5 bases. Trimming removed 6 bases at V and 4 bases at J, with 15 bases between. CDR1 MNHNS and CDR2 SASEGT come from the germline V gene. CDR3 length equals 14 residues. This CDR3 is CASSPGTASYGYTF. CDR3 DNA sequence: TGTGCCAGCAGCCCCGGGACGGCAAGCTATGGCTACACCTTC.

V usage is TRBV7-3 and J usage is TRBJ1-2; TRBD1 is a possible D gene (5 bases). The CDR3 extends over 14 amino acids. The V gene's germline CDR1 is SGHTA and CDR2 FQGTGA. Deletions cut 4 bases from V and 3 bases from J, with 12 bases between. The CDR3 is CASSSGQGDYGYTF. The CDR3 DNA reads TGTGCCAGCAGCTCTGGGCAGGGTGACTATGGCTACACCTTC.